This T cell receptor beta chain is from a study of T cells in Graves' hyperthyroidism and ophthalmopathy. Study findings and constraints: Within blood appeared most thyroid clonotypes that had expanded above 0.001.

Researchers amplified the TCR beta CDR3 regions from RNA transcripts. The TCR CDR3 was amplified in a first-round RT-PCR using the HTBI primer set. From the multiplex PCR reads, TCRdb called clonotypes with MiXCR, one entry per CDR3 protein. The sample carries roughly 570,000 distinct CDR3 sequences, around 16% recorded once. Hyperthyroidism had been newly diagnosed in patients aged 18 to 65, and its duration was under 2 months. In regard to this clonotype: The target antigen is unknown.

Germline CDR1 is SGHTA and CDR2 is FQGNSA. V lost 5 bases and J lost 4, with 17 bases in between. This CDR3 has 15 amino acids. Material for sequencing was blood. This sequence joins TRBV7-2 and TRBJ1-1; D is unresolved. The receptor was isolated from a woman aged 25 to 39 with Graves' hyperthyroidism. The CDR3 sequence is CASSRRDSPGTEAFF. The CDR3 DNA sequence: TGTGCCAGCAGCCGCCGGGATTCCCCGGGCACTGAAGCTTTCTTT.